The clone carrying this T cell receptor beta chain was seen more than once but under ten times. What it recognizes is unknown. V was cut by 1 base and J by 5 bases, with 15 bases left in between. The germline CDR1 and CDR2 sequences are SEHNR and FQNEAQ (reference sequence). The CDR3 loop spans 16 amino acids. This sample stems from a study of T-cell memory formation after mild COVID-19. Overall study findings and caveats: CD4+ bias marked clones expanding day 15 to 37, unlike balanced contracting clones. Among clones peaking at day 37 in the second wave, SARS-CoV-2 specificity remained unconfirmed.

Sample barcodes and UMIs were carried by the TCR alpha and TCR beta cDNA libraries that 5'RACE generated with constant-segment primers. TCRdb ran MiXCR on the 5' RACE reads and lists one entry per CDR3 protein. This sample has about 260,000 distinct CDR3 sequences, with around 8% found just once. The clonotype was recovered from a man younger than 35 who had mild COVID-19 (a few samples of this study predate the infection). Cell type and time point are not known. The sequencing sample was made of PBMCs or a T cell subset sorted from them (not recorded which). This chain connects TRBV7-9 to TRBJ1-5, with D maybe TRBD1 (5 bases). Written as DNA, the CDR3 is TGTGCCAGCAGCTTAGTGCCAGGGACGGGGTATCAGCCCCAGCATTTT. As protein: CASSLVPGTGYQPQHF.